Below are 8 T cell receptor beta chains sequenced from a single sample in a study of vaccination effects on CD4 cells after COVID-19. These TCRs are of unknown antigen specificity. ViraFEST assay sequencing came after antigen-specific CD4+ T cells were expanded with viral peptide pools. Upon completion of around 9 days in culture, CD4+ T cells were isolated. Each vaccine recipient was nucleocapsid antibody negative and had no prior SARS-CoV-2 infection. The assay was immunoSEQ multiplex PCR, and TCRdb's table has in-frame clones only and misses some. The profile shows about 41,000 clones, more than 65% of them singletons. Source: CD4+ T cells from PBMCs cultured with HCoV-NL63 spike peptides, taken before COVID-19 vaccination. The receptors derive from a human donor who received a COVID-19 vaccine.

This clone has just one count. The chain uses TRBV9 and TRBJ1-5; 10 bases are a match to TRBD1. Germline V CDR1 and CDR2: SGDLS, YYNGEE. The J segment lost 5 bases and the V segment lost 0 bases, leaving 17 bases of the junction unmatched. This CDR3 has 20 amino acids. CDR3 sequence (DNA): TGTGCCAGCAGCGTAGGTCCAGGGGACAGGGGAGCCTCATTGGATCAGCCCCAGCATTTT. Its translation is CASSVGPGDRGASLDQPQHF.

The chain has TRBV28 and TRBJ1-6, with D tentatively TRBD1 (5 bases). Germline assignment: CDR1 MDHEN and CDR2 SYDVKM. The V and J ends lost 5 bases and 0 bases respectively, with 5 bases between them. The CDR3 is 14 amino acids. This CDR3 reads CASSDSSYNSPLHF. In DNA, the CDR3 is TGTGCCAGCAGTGACAGCTCCTATAATTCACCCCTCCACTTT.

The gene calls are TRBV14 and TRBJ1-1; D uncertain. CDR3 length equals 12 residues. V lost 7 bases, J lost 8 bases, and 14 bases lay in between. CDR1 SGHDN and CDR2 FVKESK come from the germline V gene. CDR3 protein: CASTLRVREAFF. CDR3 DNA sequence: TGTGCCAGCACCCTCCGGGTGAGAGAAGCTTTCTTT.

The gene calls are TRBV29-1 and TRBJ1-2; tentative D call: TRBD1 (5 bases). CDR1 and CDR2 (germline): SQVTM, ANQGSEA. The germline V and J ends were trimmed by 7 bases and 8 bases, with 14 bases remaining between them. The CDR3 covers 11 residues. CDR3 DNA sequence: TGCAGCGCTGACCAAGGGACGGGCTACACCTTC. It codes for CSADQGTGYTF.

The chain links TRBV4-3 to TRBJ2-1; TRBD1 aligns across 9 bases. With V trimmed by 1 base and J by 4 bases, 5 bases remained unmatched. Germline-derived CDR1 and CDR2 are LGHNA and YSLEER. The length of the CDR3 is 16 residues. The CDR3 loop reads CASSQAAQGAYNEQFF. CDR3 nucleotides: TGCGCCAGCAGCCAAGCCGCACAGGGGGCTTACAATGAGCAGTTCTTC.

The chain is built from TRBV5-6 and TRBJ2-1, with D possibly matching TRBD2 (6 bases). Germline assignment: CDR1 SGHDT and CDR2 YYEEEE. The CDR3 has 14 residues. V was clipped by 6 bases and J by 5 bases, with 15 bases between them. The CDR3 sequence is CASTWRAVDNEQFF. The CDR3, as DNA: TGTGCCAGCACCTGGAGGGCGGTTGACAATGAGCAGTTCTTC. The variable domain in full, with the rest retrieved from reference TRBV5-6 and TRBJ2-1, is DAGVTQSPTHLIKTRGQQVTLRCSPKSGHDTVSWYQQALGQGPQFIFQYYEEEERQRGNFPDRFSGHQFPNYSSELNVNALLLGDSALYLCASTWRAVDNEQFFGPGTRLTVL.

CDR3: CASSLAGGGGNTGELFF. The CDR3, as DNA: TGTGCCAGCAGCTTAGCGGGTGGCGGGGGGAACACCGGGGAGCTGTTTTTT. This chain connects TRBV7-2 to TRBJ2-2, with 7 positions matching TRBD2. The germline gives CDR1 SGHTA, CDR2 FQGNSA. Losses at the gene ends were 0 bases for V and 1 base for J; bases not matched to a gene: 5. The CDR3 totals 17 residues.

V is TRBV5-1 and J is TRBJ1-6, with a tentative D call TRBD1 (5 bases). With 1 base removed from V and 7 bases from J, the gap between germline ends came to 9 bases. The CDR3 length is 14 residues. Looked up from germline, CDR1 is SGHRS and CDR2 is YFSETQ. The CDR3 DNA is TGCGCCAGCAGCTTGAAGGGGAGCAATTCACCCCTCCACTTT. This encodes CASSLKGSNSPLHF.